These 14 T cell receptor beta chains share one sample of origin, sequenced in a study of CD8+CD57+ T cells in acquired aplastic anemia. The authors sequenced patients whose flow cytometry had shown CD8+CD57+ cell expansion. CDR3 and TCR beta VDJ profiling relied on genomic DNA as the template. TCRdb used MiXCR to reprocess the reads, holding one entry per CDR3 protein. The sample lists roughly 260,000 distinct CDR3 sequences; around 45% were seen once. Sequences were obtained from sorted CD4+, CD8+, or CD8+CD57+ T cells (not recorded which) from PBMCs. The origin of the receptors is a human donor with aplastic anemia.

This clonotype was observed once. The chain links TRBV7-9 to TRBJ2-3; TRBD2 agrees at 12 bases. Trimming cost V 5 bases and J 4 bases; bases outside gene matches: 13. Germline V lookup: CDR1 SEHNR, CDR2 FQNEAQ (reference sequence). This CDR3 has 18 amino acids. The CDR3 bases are TGTGCCAGCAGCCGGAAGGTGCGACTAGCGGGGGTGGCAGATACGCAGTATTTT. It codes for CASSRKVRLAGVADTQYF.

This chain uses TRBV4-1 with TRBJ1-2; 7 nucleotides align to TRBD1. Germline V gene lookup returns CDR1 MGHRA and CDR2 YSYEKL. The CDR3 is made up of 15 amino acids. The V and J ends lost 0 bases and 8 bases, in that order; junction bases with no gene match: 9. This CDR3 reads CASSQDSRQGTGYTF. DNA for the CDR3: TGCGCCAGCAGCCAAGATTCGAGACAGGGAACAGGCTACACCTTC.

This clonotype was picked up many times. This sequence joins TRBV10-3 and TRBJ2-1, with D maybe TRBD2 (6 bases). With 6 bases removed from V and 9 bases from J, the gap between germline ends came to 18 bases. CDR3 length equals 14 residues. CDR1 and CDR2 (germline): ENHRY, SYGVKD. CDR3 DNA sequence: TGTGCCATCAGCGGAGCGGGCCAGGTCGGTGAGCAGTTCTTC. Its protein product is CAISGAGQVGEQFF.

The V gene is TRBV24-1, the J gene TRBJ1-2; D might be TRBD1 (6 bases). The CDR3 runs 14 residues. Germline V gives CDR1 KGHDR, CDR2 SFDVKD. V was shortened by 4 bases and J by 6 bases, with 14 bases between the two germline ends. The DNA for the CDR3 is TGTGCCACCAGTGACTATACAGGGTTAAATGGCTACACCTTC. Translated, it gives CATSDYTGLNGYTF.

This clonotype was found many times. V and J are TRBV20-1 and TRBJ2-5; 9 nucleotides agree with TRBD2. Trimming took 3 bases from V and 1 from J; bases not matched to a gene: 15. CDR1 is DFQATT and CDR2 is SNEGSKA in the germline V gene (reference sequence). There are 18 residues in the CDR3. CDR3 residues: CSARAEGLAYTVQETQYF. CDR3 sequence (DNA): TGCAGTGCTAGGGCGGAAGGACTAGCGTATACTGTCCAAGAGACCCAGTACTTC.

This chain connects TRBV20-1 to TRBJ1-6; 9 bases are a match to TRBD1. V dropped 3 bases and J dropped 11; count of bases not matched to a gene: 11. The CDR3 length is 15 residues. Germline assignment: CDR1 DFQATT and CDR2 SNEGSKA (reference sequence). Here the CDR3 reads CSARDGTGWNPPLHF. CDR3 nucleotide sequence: TGCAGTGCTAGGGATGGGACAGGGTGGAATCCACCCCTCCACTTT.

The CDR3 loop is CATSDLTYGANVLTF. The CDR3 DNA reads as TGTGCCACCAGTGATTTGACGTATGGGGCCAACGTCCTGACTTTC. The V and J genes are TRBV24-1 and TRBJ2-6; D not certain. V lost 0 bases and J lost 3, with 5 bases in between. Germline V gene sequence: CDR1 KGHDR, CDR2 SFDVKD. The CDR3 is 15 amino acids.

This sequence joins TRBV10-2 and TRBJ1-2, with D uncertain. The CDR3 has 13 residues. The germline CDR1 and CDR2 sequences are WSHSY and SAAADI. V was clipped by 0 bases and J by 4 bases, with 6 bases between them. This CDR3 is CASSESRTYGYTF. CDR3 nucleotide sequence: TGCGCCAGCAGTGAGTCGCGGACCTATGGCTACACCTTC.

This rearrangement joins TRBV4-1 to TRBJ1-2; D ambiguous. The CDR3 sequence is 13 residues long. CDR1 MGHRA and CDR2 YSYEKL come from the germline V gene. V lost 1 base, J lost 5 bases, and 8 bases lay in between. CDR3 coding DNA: TGCGCCAGCAGCCAAGTCCAGTCTTATGGCTACACCTTC. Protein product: CASSQVQSYGYTF.

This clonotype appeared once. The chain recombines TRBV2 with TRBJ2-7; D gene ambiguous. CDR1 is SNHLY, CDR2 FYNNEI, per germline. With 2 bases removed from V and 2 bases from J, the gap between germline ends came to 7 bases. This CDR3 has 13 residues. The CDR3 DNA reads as TGTGCCAGCAGTGAAAACGGCGCCTACGAGCAGTACTTC. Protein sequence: CASSENGAYEQYF.

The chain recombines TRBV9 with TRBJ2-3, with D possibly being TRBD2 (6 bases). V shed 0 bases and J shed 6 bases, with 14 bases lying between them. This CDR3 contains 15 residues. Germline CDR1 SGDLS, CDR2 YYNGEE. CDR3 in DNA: TGTGCCAGCAGCGTAGCTTCGGGAGAGTGCGATACGCAGTATTTT. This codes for CASSVASGECDTQYF.

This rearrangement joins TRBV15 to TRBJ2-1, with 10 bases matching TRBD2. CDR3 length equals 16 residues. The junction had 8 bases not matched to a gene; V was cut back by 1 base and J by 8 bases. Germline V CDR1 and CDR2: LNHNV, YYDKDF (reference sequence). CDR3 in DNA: TGTGCCACCAGCAGAGGTCCAGCGGGAGGGCCTGATGAGCAGTTCTTC. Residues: CATSRGPAGGPDEQFF.

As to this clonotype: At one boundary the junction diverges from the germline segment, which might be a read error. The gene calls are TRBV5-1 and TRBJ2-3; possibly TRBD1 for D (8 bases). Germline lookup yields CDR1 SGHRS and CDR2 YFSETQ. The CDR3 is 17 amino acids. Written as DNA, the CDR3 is TGTGCCAGCAGCGTATATGGACAGGGAGGGGTCGCAGATACGCAGTATTTT. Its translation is CASSVYGQGGVADTQYF.

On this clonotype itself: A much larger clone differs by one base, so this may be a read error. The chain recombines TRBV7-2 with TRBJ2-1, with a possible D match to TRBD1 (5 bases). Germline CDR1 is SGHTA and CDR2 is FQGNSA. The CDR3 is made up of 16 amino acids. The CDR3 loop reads CASRERTYDDYNERFF. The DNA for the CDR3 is TGTGCCAGCAGAGAGAGGACATACGATGATTACAATGAGCGGTTCTTC. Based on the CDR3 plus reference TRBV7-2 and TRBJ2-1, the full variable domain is GAGVSQSPSNKVTEKGKDVELRCDPISGHTALYWYRQSLGQGLEFLIYFQGNSAPDKSGLPSDRFSAERTGGSVSTLTIQRTQQEDSAVYLCASRERTYDDYNERFFGPGTRLTVL.